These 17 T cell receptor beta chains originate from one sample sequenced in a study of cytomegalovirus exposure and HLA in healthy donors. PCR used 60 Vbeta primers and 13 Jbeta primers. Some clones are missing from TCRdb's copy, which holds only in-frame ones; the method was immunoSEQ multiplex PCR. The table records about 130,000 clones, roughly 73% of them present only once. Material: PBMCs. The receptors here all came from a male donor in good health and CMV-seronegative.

CDR3 DNA: TGTGCCAGCAGGGGGCCTTACGAGCAGTACTTC. It is translated as CASRGPYEQYF. V is TRBV6-5 and J is TRBJ2-7; D perhaps matches TRBD1 (5 bases). Germline CDR1 is MNHEY and CDR2 is SVGAGI. V dropped 6 bases and J dropped 4 bases, with 7 bases sitting between them. The CDR3 length is 11 residues.

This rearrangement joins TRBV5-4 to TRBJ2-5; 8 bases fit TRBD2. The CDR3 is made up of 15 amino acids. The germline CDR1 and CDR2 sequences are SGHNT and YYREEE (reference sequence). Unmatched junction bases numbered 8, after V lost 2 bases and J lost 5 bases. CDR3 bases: TGTGCCAGCAGCTTTCCCAGCGGGGGAGGGGAGACCCAGTACTTC. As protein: CASSFPSGGGETQYF.

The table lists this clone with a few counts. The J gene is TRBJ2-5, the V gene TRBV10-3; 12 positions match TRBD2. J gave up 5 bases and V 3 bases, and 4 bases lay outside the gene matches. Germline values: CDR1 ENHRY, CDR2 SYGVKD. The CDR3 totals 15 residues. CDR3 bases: TGTGCCATCAGTGACCTAGCGGGGGGGCCGGAGACCCAGTACTTC. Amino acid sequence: CAISDLAGGPETQYF.

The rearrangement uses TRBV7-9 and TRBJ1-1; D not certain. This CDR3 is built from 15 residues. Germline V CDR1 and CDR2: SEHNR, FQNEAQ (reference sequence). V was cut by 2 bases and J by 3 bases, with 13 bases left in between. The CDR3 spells CASSLFEARDTEAFF. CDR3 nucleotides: TGTGCCAGCAGCTTATTCGAGGCGCGGGACACTGAAGCTTTCTTT.

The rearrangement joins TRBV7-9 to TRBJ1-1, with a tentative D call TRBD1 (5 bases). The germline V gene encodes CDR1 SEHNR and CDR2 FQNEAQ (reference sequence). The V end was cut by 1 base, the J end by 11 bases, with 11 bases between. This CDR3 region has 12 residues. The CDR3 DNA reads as TGTGCCAGCAGCTTAGGACTCTCAGGGGCTTTCTTT. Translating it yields CASSLGLSGAFF.

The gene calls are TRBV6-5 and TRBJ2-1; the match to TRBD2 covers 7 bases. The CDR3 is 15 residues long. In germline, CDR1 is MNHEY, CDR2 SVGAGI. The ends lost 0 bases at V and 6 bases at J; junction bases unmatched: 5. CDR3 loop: CASSYSRGTSNEQFF. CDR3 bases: TGTGCCAGCAGTTACTCGCGGGGGACGTCCAATGAGCAGTTCTTC.

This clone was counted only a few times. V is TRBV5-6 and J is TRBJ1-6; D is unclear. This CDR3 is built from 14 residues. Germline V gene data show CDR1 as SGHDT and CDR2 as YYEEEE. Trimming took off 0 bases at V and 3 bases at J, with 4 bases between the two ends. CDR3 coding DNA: TGTGCCAGCAGCTTGGGAGGCTATAATTCACCCCTCCACTTT. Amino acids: CASSLGGYNSPLHF.

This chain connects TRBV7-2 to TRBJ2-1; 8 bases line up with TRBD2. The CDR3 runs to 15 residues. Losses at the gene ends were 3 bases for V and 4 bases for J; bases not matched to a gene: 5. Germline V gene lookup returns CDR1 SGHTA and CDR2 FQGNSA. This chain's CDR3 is CASSFGGGSYNEQFF. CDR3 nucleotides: TGTGCCAGCAGCTTCGGGGGGGGTTCATACAATGAGCAGTTCTTC.

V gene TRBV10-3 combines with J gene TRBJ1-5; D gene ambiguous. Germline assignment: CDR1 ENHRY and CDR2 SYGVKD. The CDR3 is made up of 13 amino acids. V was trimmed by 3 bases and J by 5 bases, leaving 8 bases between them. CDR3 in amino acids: CAISDERYQPQHF. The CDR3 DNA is TGTGCCATCAGTGATGAGAGATATCAGCCCCAGCATTTT.

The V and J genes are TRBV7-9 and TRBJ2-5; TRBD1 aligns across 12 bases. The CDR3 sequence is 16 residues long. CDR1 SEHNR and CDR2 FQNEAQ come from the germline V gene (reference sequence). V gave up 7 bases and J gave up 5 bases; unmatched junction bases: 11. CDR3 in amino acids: CASTVIGTGGWETQYF. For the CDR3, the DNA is TGTGCCAGCACTGTGATTGGGACAGGGGGCTGGGAGACCCAGTACTTC.

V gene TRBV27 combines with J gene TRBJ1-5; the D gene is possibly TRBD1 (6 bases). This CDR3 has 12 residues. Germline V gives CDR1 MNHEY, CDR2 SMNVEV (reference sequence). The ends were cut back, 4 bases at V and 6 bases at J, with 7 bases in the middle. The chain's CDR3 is CASSSGAQPQHF. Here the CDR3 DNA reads TGTGCCAGCAGTTCAGGGGCTCAGCCCCAGCATTTT.

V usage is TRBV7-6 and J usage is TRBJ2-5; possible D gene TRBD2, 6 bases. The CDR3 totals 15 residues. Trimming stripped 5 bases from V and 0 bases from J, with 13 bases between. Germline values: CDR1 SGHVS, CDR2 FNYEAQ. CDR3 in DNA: TGTGCCAGCAGCCCCGGAGGGCGGGACCAAGAGACCCAGTACTTC. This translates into CASSPGGRDQETQYF.

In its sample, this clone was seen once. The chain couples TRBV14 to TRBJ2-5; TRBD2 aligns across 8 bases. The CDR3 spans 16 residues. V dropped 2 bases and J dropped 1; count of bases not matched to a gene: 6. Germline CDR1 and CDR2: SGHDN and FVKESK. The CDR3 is CASSQPGLGAQETQYF. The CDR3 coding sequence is TGTGCCAGCAGCCAACCGGGACTAGGGGCCCAAGAGACCCAGTACTTC.

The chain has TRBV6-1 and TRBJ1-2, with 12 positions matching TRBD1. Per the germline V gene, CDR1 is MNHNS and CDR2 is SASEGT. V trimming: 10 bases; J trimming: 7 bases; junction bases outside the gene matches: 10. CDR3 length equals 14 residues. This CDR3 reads CATQRDRGLPGYTF. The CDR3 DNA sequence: TGTGCCACCCAACGGGACAGGGGGCTCCCTGGCTACACCTTC.

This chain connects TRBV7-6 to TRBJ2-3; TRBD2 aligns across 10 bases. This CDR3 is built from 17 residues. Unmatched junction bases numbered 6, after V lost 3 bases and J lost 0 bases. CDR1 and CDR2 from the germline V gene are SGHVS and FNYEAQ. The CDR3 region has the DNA TGTGCCAGCAGCTTGGTAGCGGGGGGCACTAGCACAGATACGCAGTATTTT. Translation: CASSLVAGGTSTDTQYF.

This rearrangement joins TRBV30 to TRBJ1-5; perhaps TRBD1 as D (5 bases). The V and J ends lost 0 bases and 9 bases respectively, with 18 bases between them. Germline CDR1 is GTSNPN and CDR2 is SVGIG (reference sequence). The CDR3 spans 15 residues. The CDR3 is CAWSVELGVLGPQHF. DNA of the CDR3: TGTGCCTGGAGTGTTGAGCTAGGGGTATTAGGGCCCCAGCATTTT.

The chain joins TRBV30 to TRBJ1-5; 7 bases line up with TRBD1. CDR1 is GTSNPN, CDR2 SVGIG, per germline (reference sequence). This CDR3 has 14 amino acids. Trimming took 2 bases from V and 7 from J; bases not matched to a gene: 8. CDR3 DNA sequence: TGTGCCTGGAGTCGATGGCAGGGGGGCCAGCCCCAGCATTTT. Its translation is CAWSRWQGGQPQHF.